In this sample, the clone carrying this TCR beta chain turned up a few times. Its target is unknown. This entry comes from a study of blood T cells in healthy people across ages. The study, taken as a whole, reports: Fewer expanded clones and more diversity marked long-lived versus aged donors.

Each donor supplied around 10 milliliters of peripheral blood. Extraction yielded at least 5 micrograms of total RNA per sample. CDR3 length equals 13 residues. Germline lookup yields CDR1 DFQATT and CDR2 SNEGSKA (reference sequence). The V gene lost 6 bases and the J gene lost 0 bases, with 10 bases spanning the gap. A second PCR of roughly 7 to 11 cycles used a sample-barcoded 5' primer and a J-beta primer mix. Each cDNA molecule, via a template-switch adaptor with 12 random nucleotides, was tagged. TCRdb analysed the 5' RACE reads with MiXCR anew, one entry per CDR3 protein. The table includes around 1,500,000 distinct CDR3 sequences, approximately 30% detected once.

Sequenced material: blood. The rearrangement uses TRBV20-1 and TRBJ2-3; possible D gene TRBD2, 5 bases. The TCR originated in a woman aged 25 to 45 in good health. The CDR3 sequence is CSAPTTSTDTQYF. In DNA, the CDR3 is TGCAGTGCCCCGACTACGAGCACAGATACGCAGTATTTT.